These 7 T cell receptor beta chains share one sample of origin, sequenced in a study of neurological immune-mediated disorders. In TCRdb, the 5' RACE reads were re-called with MiXCR into one record per CDR3 protein. This table has about 70,000 distinct CDR3 sequences, 2.5% to 4% appearing once. Sequencing was performed on PBMCs. These receptors were collected from a woman aged 45 to 65 with multiple sclerosis.

This clonotype was counted ten times or more. The chain uses TRBV20-1 and TRBJ2-3, with TRBD2 matching over 7 bases. Germline V gene lookup returns CDR1 DFQATT and CDR2 SNEGSKA (reference sequence). Trimming removed 5 bases from V and 2 bases from J; junction bases left unmatched: 13. The CDR3 covers 16 residues. The CDR3 nucleotides are TGCAGTGCTCACGACTTCAAAGCGGGGTCCACAGATACGCAGTATTTT. Translated, it gives CSAHDFKAGSTDTQYF.

At least ten counts were recorded for this clonotype. The chain is built from TRBV11-2 and TRBJ2-5, with no clear D. Trimming shortened V by 0 bases and J by 5 bases, and 7 bases separated the two germline ends. The CDR3 is 13 amino acids. Germline V gives CDR1 SGHAT, CDR2 FQNNGV. The CDR3 reads CASSLDTTETQYF. The CDR3 DNA reads as TGTGCCAGCAGCTTAGACACCACGGAGACCCAGTACTTC. The whole variable domain, filled in from reference TRBV11-2 and TRBJ2-5, reads EAGVAQSPRYKIIEKRQSVAFWCNPISGHATLYWYQQILGQGPKLLIQFQNNGVVDDSQLPKDRFSAERLKGVDSTLKIQPAKLEDSAVYLCASSLDTTETQYFGPGTRLLVL.

This clonotype occurred many times. The chain recombines TRBV20-1 with TRBJ2-5; maybe TRBD1 (6 bases). Trimming left V 6 bases short and J 5 bases short, with 19 bases between. Germline V gene sequence: CDR1 DFQATT, CDR2 SNEGSKA (reference sequence). This CDR3 is built from 14 residues. In DNA, the CDR3 is TGCAGTGCCGGGCTTCAGGGGACATGGGAGACCCAGTACTTC. Translated: CSAGLQGTWETQYF.

This clonotype was observed many times. This rearrangement joins TRBV12-3 or TRBV12-4 to TRBJ2-6, with a weak D call TRBD2 (5 bases). V gave up 5 bases and J gave up 1 base, with 9 bases separating them. The CDR3 is 15 amino acids. The CDR3 region is CASSADWSGANVLTF. CDR3 in DNA: TGTGCCAGCAGTGCGGACTGGTCTGGGGCCAACGTCCTGACTTTC.

This clonotype showed up many times. This chain joins TRBV7-2 and TRBJ1-1; a weak D match, TRBD1 (6 bases). Trimming removed 2 bases from V and 5 bases from J, with 18 bases in between. Germline V gene sequence: CDR1 SGHTA, CDR2 FQGNSA. This CDR3 is 16 amino acids long. The CDR3 nucleotides read TGTGCCAGCAGCTTAATACCAGGGGTATTTTGGACTGAAGCTTTCTTT. This translates into CASSLIPGVFWTEAFF.

This clonotype was recorded many times. J is TRBJ2-2 and V is TRBV6-6, with 10 bases lining up with TRBD2. The CDR3 runs 18 residues. The germline V gene encodes CDR1 MNHNY and CDR2 SVGAGI (reference sequence). J gave up 4 bases and V 10 bases, and 18 bases lay outside the gene matches. CDR3 DNA sequence: TGTGCCACTAGGACCCAGCGGGGGGGCCCCGGCGGCACCGGGGAGCTGTTTTTT. The encoded protein is CATRTQRGGPGGTGELFF.

Of note for this clonotype: A single base separates this from a much larger clone, so it may be a read error. This sequence joins TRBV7-2 and TRBJ2-1; tentatively, D is TRBD1 (5 bases). The CDR3 extends over 15 amino acids. Germline V gene data show CDR1 as SGHTA and CDR2 as FQGNSA. The V and J ends lost 5 bases and 0 bases respectively, with 11 bases between them. The CDR3 reads CASSQQGSSYNEQFF. CDR3 DNA: TGTGCCAGCAGCCAGCAGGGAAGCTCCTACAATGAGCAGTTCTTC.